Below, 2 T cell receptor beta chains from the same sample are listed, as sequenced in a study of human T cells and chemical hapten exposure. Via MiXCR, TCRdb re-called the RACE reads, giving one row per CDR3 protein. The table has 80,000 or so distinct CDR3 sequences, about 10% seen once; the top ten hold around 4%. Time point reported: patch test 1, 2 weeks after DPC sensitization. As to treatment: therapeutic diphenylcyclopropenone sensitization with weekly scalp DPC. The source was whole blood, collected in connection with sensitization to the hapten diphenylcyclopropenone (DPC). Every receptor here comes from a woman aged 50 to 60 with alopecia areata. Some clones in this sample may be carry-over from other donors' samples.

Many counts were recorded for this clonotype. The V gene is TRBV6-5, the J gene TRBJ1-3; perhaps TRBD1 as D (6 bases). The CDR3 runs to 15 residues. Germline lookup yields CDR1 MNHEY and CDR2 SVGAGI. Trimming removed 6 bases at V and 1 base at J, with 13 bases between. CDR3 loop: CASSLHRESGNTIYF. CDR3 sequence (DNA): TGTGCCAGCAGCCTACACAGGGAGTCTGGAAACACCATATATTTT.

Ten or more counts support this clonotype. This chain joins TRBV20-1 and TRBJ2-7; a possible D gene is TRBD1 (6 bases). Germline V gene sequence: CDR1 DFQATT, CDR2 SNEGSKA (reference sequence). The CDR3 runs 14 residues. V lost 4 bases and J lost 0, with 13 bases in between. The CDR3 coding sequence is TGCAGTGCTAAACAACAGGGCCTCTCCTACGAGCAGTACTTC. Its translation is CSAKQQGLSYEQYF.